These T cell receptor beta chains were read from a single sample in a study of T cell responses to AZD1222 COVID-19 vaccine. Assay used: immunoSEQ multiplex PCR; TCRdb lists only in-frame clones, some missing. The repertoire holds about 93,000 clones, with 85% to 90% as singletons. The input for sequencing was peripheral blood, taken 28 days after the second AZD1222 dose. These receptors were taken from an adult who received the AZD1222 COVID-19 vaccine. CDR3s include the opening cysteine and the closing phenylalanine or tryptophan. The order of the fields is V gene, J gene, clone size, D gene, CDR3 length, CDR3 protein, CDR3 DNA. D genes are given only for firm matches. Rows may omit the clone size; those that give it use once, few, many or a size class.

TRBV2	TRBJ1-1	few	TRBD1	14	CASSAGTGRTEAFF	TGTGCCAGCAGCGCCGGGACAGGGAGGACTGAAGCTTTCTTT
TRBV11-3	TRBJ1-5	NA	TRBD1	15	CASSPPTGFNQPQHF	TGTGCCAGCAGCCCCCCGACAGGGTTCAATCAGCCCCAGCATTTT
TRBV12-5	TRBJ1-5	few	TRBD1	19	CASGLAGTETRRINQPQHF	TGTGCTAGTGGTTTGGCAGGGACAGAGACAAGGCGTATCAATCAGCCCCAGCATTTT
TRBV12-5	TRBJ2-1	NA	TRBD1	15	CASGSTGKTYNEQFF	TGTGCTAGTGGTTCGACAGGGAAAACCTACAATGAGCAGTTCTTC
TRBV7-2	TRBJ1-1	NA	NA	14	CASSLYTGDAEAFF	TGTGCCAGCAGCTTATATACGGGCGACGCTGAAGCTTTCTTT
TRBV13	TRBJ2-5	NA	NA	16	CASTRKVVGPHETQYF	TGTGCCAGCACCCGGAAGGTCGTCGGGCCGCACGAGACCCAGTACTTC
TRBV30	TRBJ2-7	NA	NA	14	CAWSQYGGPIRQYF	TGTGCCTGGAGTCAATACGGGGGGCCTATCAGGCAGTACTTC
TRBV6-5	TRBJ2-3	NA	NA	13	CASSYEGENTQYF	TGTGCCAGCAGTTACGAAGGGGAAAATACGCAGTATTTT
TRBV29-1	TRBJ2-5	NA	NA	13	CSGYRSGQETQYF	TGCAGCGGCTACCGGTCAGGACAAGAGACCCAGTACTTC
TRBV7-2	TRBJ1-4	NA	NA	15	CASSSQTATNEKLFF	TGTGCCAGCAGCTCACAGACAGCAACTAATGAAAAACTGTTTTTT
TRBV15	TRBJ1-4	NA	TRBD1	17	CATSKKRTGGPNEKLFF	TGTGCCACCAGCAAGAAAAGGACAGGGGGCCCTAATGAAAAACTGTTTTTT